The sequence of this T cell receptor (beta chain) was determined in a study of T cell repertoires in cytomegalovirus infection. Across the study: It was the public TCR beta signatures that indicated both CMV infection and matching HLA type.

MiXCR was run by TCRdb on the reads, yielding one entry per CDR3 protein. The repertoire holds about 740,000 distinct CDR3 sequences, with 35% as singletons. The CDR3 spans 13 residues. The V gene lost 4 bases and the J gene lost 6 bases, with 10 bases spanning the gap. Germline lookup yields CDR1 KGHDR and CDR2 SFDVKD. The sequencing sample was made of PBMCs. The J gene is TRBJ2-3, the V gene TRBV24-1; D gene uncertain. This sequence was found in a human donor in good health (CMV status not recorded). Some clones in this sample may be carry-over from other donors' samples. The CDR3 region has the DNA TGTGCCACCAGTGAGGGATTCCCGGATACGCAGTATTTT. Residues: CATSEGFPDTQYF.